The clone carrying this T cell receptor beta chain has only a few counts. Antigen unknown. This entry belongs to a study of identical twins. Study observations and caveats: While abundant cord blood beta clonotypes carried fewer insertions, memory repertoires showed no such pattern.

Donors were all healthy Caucasians. CDR3 length: 14 amino acids. Germline trimming cut 5 bases from V and 8 bases from J; bases unmatched to any gene: 8. Germline assignment: CDR1 SGHTA and CDR2 FQGNSA. Carrying unique molecular identifiers, the cDNA also gained a universal primer site through template switching. One entry per CDR3 protein, called by TCRdb with MiXCR from the 5' RACE reads. The top ten clones hold more than 0.25% of a sample with 1.5 million to 2 million distinct CDR3 sequences, under 35% of them seen once. Sequenced sample: cord blood. The TCR originated in a newborn girl in good health. This chain uses TRBV7-2 with TRBJ2-1, with TRBD2 matching over 8 bases. The CDR3 DNA is TGTGCCAGCAGCCTTCAGAGCGGGGGCGATGAGCAGTTCTTC. Encoded protein: CASSLQSGGDEQFF.